What follows describes a single T cell receptor (beta chain). This clone appeared once. Its antigen is currently not known. No quality values exist for individual bases; no much larger clone is one base distant. This sample was included in a study of lymphopenia after photon versus proton radiotherapy (dated by TCRdb to about 2019). At the level of the whole study: Photon and proton radiation therapy were compared by the study for their immunological effects in patients with gastrointestinal tumors who developed high-grade lymphopenia. The cohort comprised 20 patients with gastrointestinal tumors who received either photon or proton therapy and then developed lymphopenia. The study was designed to characterize how the impact on the immune system differs between the two radiation modalities. Points the paper makes about the study in general: Across the cohort, among patients who died, a greater drop in TCR diversity after the nadir was inversely correlated with overall survival time. After the lymphocyte count nadir, photon-treated repertoires showed oligoclonal expansion, especially of CD8+ Temra cells, which drove the drop in diversity. The survival association was assessed only in patients who died, and better survival with proton therapy was presented by the authors as a possibility rather than a demonstrated result. During treatment, patients who received photon therapy lost naive T cells and TCR diversity and gained effector/memory populations, whereas patients who received proton therapy remained relatively stable.

Library construction relied on the immunoSEQ multiplex PCR assay. T cell repertoires were profiled by deep sequencing of rearranged TCR beta loci, alongside multiparametric flow cytometry. The table was pulled from immuneACCESS by TCRdb, which kept in-frame rearrangements only. Such tables lose some clones; where checked, under half of the loss comes from unresolved V genes, and the rest has no known cause. For this sample there are about 22,000 clones; around 90% appear just once. The top ten constitute over 9% of the sample. CDR1 and CDR2 are drawn from the germline V gene: MNHEY, SVGAGI. From cysteine to phenylalanine, the CDR3 is 16 amino acids long. Only the CDR3 DNA stays, 48 bases, in frame from base 1. The junction shows trimming of 4 bases on V and 0 bases on J, plus 15 bases between the germline ends.

The sample here was peripheral blood, taken from a patient treated with proton-based radiotherapy. The rearranged segments are TRBV6-5 and TRBJ1-2, with a tentative D gene TRBD1 over 6 matching bases. The sequence was collected from a woman in her 70s with pancreatic cancer. Some clones in this sample may be carry-over from other donors' samples. The DNA sequence is as follows: TGTGCCAGCAGTTCTCCTTGGACAGCTCCTAACTATGGCTACACCTTC. This is translated as CASSSPWTAPNYGYTF.